The 10 T cell receptor beta chains in this list originate from one sample, sequenced in a study of CD8 T cells in Susac syndrome. The RNA, about 0.45 to 1 ug, was put through reverse transcription using random hexamers. TCRdb reprocessed the immunoSEQ multiplex PCR reads via MiXCR and lists one record per CDR3 protein. The data contain some 190,000 distinct CDR3 sequences, 90% to 97% of them seen just once; the ten biggest clones take up 0.093%. Sequencing was carried out using CD4+ T cells from PBMCs. Receptor source: a human donor with multiple sclerosis.

This chain links TRBV20-1 with TRBJ1-2, with unresolved D. V lost 6 bases and J lost 0, with 8 bases in between. This CDR3 is 12 amino acids long. Germline V gives CDR1 DFQATT, CDR2 SNEGSKA (reference sequence). For the CDR3, the DNA is TGCAGTGCCGCTGGGACTAACTATGGCTACACCTTC. Translation gives CSAAGTNYGYTF.

About this clonotype: An end of the junction does not agree with germline; a read error may underlie this. The chain is built from TRBV15 and TRBJ1-4; 8 positions agree with TRBD1. In germline, CDR1 is LNHNV, CDR2 YYDKDF (reference sequence). The CDR3 runs 12 residues. The CDR3 nucleotides read TGTGCCACCAGCAGGAGACAGGGGCGTCCTAATTTT. Amino acid sequence: CATSRRQGRPNF.

The chain joins TRBV20-1 to TRBJ2-1, with 7 positions matching TRBD1. The CDR3 runs 11 residues. The V segment lost 5 bases and the J segment 5 bases; nucleotides outside the gene matches: 0. Germline V lookup: CDR1 DFQATT, CDR2 SNEGSKA (reference sequence). As DNA, the CDR3 is TGCAGTGCTGGGACAGACAATGAGCAGTTCTTC. Protein: CSAGTDNEQFF.

The rearrangement uses TRBV20-1 and TRBJ2-7; 10 nucleotides line up with TRBD2. The CDR3 runs to 15 residues. CDR1 and CDR2 (germline): DFQATT, SNEGSKA (reference sequence). J gave up 7 bases and V 4 bases, and 13 bases lay outside the gene matches. The DNA of the CDR3 is TGCAGTGCTATTCTAACTAGCGGGGTATTAAGGGAGCAGTACTTC. Protein product: CSAILTSGVLREQYF.

The chain joins TRBV29-1 to TRBJ2-5, with D possibly being TRBD1 (5 bases). Germline V gives CDR1 SQVTM, CDR2 ANQGSEA. The ends were cut back, 6 bases at V and 4 bases at J, with 15 bases in the middle. CDR3 length: 13 residues. CDR3 sequence (DNA): TGCAGCGTCGCCCCAGGGATCGGAGAGACCCAGTACTTC. Amino acids: CSVAPGIGETQYF. The whole variable domain, remainder taken from reference TRBV29-1 and TRBJ2-5, is SAVISQKPSRDICQRGTSLTIQCQVDSQVTMMFWYRQQPGQSLTLIATANQGSEATYESGFVIDKFPISRPNLTFSTLTVSNMSPEDSSIYLCSVAPGIGETQYFGPGTRLLVL.

The gene calls are TRBV7-2 and TRBJ2-1; no firm D call. Germline loops: CDR1 SGHTA, CDR2 FQGNSA. This CDR3 contains 14 residues. Trimming took off 0 bases at V and 5 bases at J, with 8 bases between the two ends. The CDR3 spells CASSLALRDNEQFF. As DNA, the CDR3 is TGTGCCAGCAGCTTAGCGCTAAGGGACAATGAGCAGTTCTTC.

CDR3 coding DNA: TGCGCCAGCAGCCGGGACAGACGAAGTTACGAGCAGTACTTC. Its translation is CASSRDRRSYEQYF. The chain has TRBV5-1 and TRBJ2-7; 7 positions match TRBD1. In germline, CDR1 is SGHRS, CDR2 YFSETQ. The CDR3 is 14 residues long. Unmatched junction bases numbered 8, after V lost 4 bases and J lost 4 bases.

The DNA for the CDR3 is TGTGCCAGCAGTCTGACAGCTGGTGGTACTGAAGCTTTCTTT. Its protein is CASSLTAGGTEAFF. The chain has TRBV2 and TRBJ1-1; TRBD1 might be the D (5 bases). The CDR3 totals 14 residues. Germline V gives CDR1 SNHLY, CDR2 FYNNEI. The V gene lost 5 bases and the J gene lost 5 bases, with 15 bases spanning the gap.

The genes are TRBV12-3 or TRBV12-4 and TRBJ1-1; 11 bases are shared with TRBD1. The CDR3 is 16 amino acids. The trim removed 5 bases at V and 1 base at J, leaving 6 bases unmatched. As DNA, the CDR3 is TGTGCCAGCAGTGGACAGGGGGCTTTGAGGAACACTGAAGCTTTCTTT. Its protein product is CASSGQGALRNTEAFF.

The rearrangement uses TRBV29-1 and TRBJ2-7, with 7 bases matching TRBD2. Germline V gene data show CDR1 as SQVTM and CDR2 as ANQGSEA. The ends lost 7 bases at V and 6 bases at J; junction bases unmatched: 6. The CDR3 is made up of 11 amino acids. The CDR3 coding sequence is TGCAGCGCCTGGGGGGGAGGCGAGCAGTACTTC. Its translation: CSAWGGGEQYF.